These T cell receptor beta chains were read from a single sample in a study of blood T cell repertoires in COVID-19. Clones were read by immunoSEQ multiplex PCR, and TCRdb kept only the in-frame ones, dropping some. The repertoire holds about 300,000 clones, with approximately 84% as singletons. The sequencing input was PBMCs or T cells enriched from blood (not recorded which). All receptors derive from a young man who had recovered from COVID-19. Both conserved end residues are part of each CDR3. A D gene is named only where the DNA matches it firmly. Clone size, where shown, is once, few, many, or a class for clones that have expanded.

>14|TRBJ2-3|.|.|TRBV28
TGTGCCAGCAGTTTTCGGCAGGGAACAGATACGCAGTATTTT
CASSFRQGTDTQYF
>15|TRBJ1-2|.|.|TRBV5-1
TGCGCCAGCAGCTTGTCGACAGGCGTTAACTATGGCTACACCTTC
CASSLSTGVNYGYTF
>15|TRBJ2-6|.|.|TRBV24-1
TGTGCCACCAGTGATCCGGGGGCTGGGGCCAACGTCCTGACTTTC
CATSDPGAGANVLTF
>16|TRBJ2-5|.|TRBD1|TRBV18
TGTGCCAGCTCACGCTTCAGGCAGGGGGCCCAAGAGACCCAGTACTTC
CASSRFRQGAQETQYF
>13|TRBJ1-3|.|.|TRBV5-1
TGCGCCAGCAGCTTGGCAGTCGGAAACACCATATATTTT
CASSLAVGNTIYF
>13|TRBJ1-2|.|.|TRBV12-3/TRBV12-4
TGTGCCAGCAGTTTAATCAGGGACTATGGCTACACCTTC
CASSLIRDYGYTF
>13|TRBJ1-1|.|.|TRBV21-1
TGTGCCAGCAGCAAAGACAGGGGCACTGAAGCTTTCTTT
CASSKDRGTEAFF
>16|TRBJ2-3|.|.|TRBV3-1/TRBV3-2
TGTGCCAGCAGCCAAGGTCCGCAGCTAACACAGGGTACGCAGTATTTT
CASSQGPQLTQGTQYF
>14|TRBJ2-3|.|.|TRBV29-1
TGCAGCGCAGGACCGGGATCCCGCACAGATACGCAGTATTTT
CSAGPGSRTDTQYF
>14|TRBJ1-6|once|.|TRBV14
TGTGCCAGCAGCCAATTATCCGGGGGGTCACCCCTCCACTTT
CASSQLSGGSPLHF
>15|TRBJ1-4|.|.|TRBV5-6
TGTGCCAGCAGCTTGGCCTCGGGTGCTAATGAAAAACTGTTTTTT
CASSLASGANEKLFF
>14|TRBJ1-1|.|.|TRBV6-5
TGTGCCAGCAGTTACGACAGGATGGCCACTGAAGCTTTCTTT
CASSYDRMATEAFF
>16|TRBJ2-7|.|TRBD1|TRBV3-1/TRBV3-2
TGTGCCAGCAGCCTACAGGGACAGGGGAGCAGCTACGAGCAGTACTTC
CASSLQGQGSSYEQYF
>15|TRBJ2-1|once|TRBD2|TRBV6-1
TGTGCCAGCAGTGAAATTAGCGGGCGGTACAATGAGCAGTTCTTC
CASSEISGRYNEQFF
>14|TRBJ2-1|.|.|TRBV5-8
TGTGCCACGGGCAGGAGGGTATTCCTAAATGAGCAGTTCTTC
CATGRRVFLNEQFF
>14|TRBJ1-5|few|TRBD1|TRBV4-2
TGTGCCAGCAGCCAAGCAGGGGGCGGACAGCCCCAGCATTTT
CASSQAGGGQPQHF
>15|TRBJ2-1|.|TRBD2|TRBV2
TGTGCCAGCAGAGGGACTAGCGGGGGATACAATGAGCAGTTCTTC
CASRGTSGGYNEQFF
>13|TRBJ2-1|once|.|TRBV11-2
TGTGCCAGCAGCTATGAGGTCCGGGATGAGCAGTTCTTC
CASSYEVRDEQFF
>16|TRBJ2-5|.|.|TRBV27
TGTGCCAGCAGTTTTAAACTTAACAGGTATCAAGAGACCCAGTACTTC
CASSFKLNRYQETQYF
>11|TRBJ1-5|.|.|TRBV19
TGTGCCAGTAGCTCAGGGCAGCCCCAGCATTTT
CASSSGQPQHF
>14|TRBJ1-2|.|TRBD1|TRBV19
TGTGCCAGTAGTCCCCGGACAGGGTCGGAAGGCTACACCTTC
CASSPRTGSEGYTF
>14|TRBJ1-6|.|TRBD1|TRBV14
TGTGCCAGCAGCCAGGGACAGGGGGTTTCACCCCTCCACTTT
CASSQGQGVSPLHF
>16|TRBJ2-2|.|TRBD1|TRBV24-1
TGTGCCACCAGTGATTCACCGGGACAGGGGGCCGGGGAGCTGTTTTTT
CATSDSPGQGAGELFF
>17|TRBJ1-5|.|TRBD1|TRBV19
TGTGCCAGTAGTATACAAACAGGGGGCTTTTGGAATCAGCCCCAGCATTTT
CASSIQTGGFWNQPQHF
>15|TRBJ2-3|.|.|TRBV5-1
TGCGCCAGCAGCCTACAGAACAGGGTTACAGATACGCAGTATTTT
CASSLQNRVTDTQYF
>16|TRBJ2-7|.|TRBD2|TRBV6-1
TGTGCCAGCAGTGAACCCGCTCTAGCGGGAGGTCGAGAGCAGTACTTC
CASSEPALAGGREQYF
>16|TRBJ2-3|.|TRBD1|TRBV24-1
TGTGCCACCAGTGATCACGGACAGGGTCGAGGAGATACGCAGTATTTT
CATSDHGQGRGDTQYF
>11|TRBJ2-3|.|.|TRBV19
TGTGCCAGTAGGGGACTTTTCACGCAGTATTTT
CASRGLFTQYF
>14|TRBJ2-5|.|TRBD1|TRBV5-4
TGTGCCAGCAGCCCGGGACAGGGACAAGAGACCCAGTACTTC
CASSPGQGQETQYF
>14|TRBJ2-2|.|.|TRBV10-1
TGCGCCAGCAGTATGGACAGGAACACCGGGGAGCTGTTTTTT
CASSMDRNTGELFF
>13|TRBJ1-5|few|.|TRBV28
TGTGCCAGCAGTTCGATAGCTCGGGTGGCCCAGCATTTT
CASSSIARVAQHF
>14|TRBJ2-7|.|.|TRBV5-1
TGCGCCAGCAGCTTGGCCGCTTGGGGGGTCGAGCAGTACTTC
CASSLAAWGVEQYF
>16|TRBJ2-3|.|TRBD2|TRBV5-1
TGCGCCAGCAGCTTTCGGGCGGGACTAGGGACAGATACGCAGTATTTT
CASSFRAGLGTDTQYF
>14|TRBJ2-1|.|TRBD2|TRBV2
TGTGCCAGCAGTTTCGTACTAGCGGGGAATGAGCAGTTCTTC
CASSFVLAGNEQFF
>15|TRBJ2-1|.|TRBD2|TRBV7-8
TGTGCCAGCAGCTTATTGGCTAGCGGTTACAATGAGCAGTTCTTC
CASSLLASGYNEQFF
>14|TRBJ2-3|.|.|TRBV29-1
TGCAGCGTTGAAGATGGGGGGGGCGGAGACAGGCAGTATTTT
CSVEDGGGGDRQYF
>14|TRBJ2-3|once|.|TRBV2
TGTGCCAGCATCGTATGGCGGAACACAGATACGCAGTATTTT
CASIVWRNTDTQYF
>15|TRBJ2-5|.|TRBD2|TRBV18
TGTGCCAGCTCACCCACGTGGGGGGGTGAAGAGACCCAGTACTTC
CASSPTWGGEETQYF
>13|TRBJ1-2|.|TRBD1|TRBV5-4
TGTGCCAGCAGCCGCGGACAGGGTGATGGCTACACCTTC
CASSRGQGDGYTF
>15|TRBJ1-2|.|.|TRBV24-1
TGTGCCACCAGTGATTCCCGCAGGGGCAACTATGGCTACACCTTC
CATSDSRRGNYGYTF